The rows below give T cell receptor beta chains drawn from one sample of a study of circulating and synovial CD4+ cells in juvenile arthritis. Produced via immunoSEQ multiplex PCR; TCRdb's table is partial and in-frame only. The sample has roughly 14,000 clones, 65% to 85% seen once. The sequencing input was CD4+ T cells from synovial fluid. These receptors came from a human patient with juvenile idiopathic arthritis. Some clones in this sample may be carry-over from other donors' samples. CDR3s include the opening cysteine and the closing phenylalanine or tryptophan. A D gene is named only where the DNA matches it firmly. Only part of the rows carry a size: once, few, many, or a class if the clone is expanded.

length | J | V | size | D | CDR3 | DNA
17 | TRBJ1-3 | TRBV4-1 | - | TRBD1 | CASSQAPDRVAGNTIYF | TGCGCCAGCAGCCAAGCCCCGGACAGGGTGGCTGGAAACACCATATATTTT
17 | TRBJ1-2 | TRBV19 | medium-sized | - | CASSIGGRREVAYGYTF | TGTGCCAGTAGTATTGGGGGCCGGCGGGAGGTGGCCTATGGCTACACCTTC
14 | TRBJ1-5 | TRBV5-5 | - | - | CASSLGPGGQPQHF | TGTGCCAGCAGCTTGGGACCCGGGGGACAGCCCCAGCATTTT
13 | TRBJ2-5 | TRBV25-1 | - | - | CAANGGLQETQYF | TGTGCTGCGAATGGCGGACTACAAGAGACCCAGTACTTC
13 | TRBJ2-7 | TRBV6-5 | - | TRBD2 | CASTSGGTYEQYF | TGTGCCAGCACCTCGGGGGGTACCTACGAGCAGTACTTC
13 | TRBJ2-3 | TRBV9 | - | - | CASSVQVSDTQYF | TGTGCCAGCAGCGTACAGGTTTCAGATACGCAGTATTTT
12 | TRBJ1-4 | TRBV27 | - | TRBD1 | CASRGQGGKLFF | TGTGCCAGCAGAGGACAGGGAGGAAAACTGTTTTTT
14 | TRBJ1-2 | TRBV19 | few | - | CASSINAGSSGYTF | TGTGCCAGTAGTATTAACGCGGGAAGTAGTGGCTACACCTTC
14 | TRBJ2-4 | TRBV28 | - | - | CASRDFKRENIQYF | TGTGCCAGCAGGGACTTTAAAAGGGAAAACATTCAGTACTTC
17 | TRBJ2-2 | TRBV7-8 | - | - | CASSSPSRTANTGELFF | TGTGCCAGCAGCTCCCCTTCGCGGACAGCCAACACCGGGGAGCTGTTTTTT
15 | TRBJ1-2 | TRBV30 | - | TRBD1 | CAWKLPGQTYYGYTF | TGTGCCTGGAAACTCCCGGGACAGACATATTATGGCTACACCTTC
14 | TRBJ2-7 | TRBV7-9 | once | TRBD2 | CASTLSGISYEQYF | TGTGCCAGCACCCTTAGCGGGATTTCCTACGAGCAGTACTTC
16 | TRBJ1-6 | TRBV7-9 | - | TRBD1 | CASSRGQGSYNSPLHF | TGTGCCAGCAGCCGCGGACAGGGCTCCTATAATTCCCCCCTCCACTTT
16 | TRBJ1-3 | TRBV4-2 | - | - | CASSQGQNLGGNTIYF | TGTGCCAGCAGCCAGGGACAAAACTTGGGGGGAAACACCATATATTTT
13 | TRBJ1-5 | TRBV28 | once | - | CASRLRQNQPQHF | TGTGCCAGTCGCCTTAGACAGAATCAGCCCCAGCATTTT
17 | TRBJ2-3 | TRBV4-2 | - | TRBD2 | CASSQDQRGGGGDTQYF | TGTGCCAGCAGCCAAGATCAGCGGGGGGGCGGTGGAGATACGCAGTATTTT
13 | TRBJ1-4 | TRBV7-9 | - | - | CASSPAIREKLFF | TGTGCCAGCAGCCCCGCAATACGGGAAAAACTGTTTTTT
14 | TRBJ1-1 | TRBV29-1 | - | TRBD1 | CSVVRDRGIPEAFF | TGCAGCGTTGTCCGGGACAGGGGGATTCCTGAAGCTTTCTTT
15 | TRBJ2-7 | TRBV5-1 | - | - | CASSLVSGTTYEQYF | TGCGCCAGCAGCTTGGTCTCAGGGACAACCTACGAGCAGTACTTC
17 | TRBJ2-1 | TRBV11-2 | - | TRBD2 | CASSWRGTSGGYNEQFF | TGTGCCAGCAGCTGGAGAGGGACTAGCGGGGGGTACAATGAGCAGTTCTTC
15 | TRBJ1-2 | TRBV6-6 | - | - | CAISQGLLDLYGYTF | TGTGCCATCAGCCAGGGGCTCCTTGACCTTTATGGCTACACCTTC
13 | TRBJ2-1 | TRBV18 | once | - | CASLPGVYNEQFF | TGTGCCAGCCTACCAGGGGTTTACAATGAGCAGTTCTTC
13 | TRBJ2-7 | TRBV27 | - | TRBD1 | CASSLGTGYEQYF | TGTGCCAGCAGTTTGGGGACAGGCTACGAGCAGTACTTC
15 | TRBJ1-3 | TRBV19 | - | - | CASSSSGVLGNTIYF | TGTGCCAGTAGTTCCTCAGGGGTTCTTGGAAACACCATATATTTT
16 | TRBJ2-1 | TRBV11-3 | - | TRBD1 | CASSLGGQGPYNEQFF | TGTGCCAGCAGCTTAGGGGGACAGGGTCCGTACAATGAGCAGTTCTTC
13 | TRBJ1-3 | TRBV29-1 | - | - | CSVEVVAGNTIYF | TGCAGCGTTGAGGTAGTAGCTGGAAACACCATATATTTT
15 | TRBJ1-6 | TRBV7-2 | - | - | CASSRLQGLNSPLHF | TGTGCCAGCAGCCGCCTACAGGGTCTAAATTCACCCCTCCACTTT
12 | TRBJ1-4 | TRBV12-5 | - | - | CASGLGVGKLFF | TGTGCTAGTGGTTTGGGTGTCGGAAAACTGTTTTTT
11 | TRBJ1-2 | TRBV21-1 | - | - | CASSTCDIYTF | TGTGCCAGCAGCACCTGTGACATCTACACCTTC
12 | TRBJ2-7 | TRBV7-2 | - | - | CASSLSSYEQYF | TGTGCCAGCAGCTTGTCGTCCTACGAGCAGTACTTC
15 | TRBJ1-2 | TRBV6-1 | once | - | CASSETTRGIYGYTF | TGTGCCAGCAGTGAGACTACCAGGGGTATCTATGGCTACACCTTC
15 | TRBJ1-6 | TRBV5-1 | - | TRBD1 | CASSLDRGVSSPLHF | TGCGCCAGCAGCTTGGACAGGGGAGTTTCTTCACCCCTCCACTTT
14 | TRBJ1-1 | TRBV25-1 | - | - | CAISVQDTYTEAFF | TGTGCCATCAGTGTGCAGGACACGTACACTGAAGCTTTCTTT
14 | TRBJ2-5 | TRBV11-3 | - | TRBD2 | CASSPGLAGETQYF | TGTGCCAGCAGCCCGGGACTAGCAGGGGAGACCCAGTACTTC
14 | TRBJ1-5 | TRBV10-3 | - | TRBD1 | CAINRDRQNQPQHF | TGTGCCATCAACCGGGACAGGCAAAATCAGCCCCAGCATTTT
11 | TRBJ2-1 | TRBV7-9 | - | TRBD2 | CAVGGGDEQFF | TGTGCTGTGGGCGGGGGGGATGAGCAGTTCTTC
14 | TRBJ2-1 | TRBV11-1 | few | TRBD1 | CASSPDRVYNEQFF | TGTGCCAGCAGCCCGGACAGGGTCTACAATGAGCAGTTCTTC
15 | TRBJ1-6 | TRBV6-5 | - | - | CASPPRWRYNSPLHF | TGTGCCAGCCCCCCGAGGTGGCGCTATAATTCACCCCTCCACTTT
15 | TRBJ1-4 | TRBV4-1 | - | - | CASSQEGSGGGKLFF | TGCGCCAGCAGCCAAGAAGGGAGCGGCGGCGGAAAACTGTTTTTT
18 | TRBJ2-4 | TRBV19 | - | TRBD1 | CASSSRLDRGVDKNIQYF | TGTGCCAGTAGTTCCCGACTGGACAGGGGTGTAGACAAAAACATTCAGTACTTC
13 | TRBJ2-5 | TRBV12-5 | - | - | CASGFGGVETQYF | TGTGCTAGTGGTTTCGGAGGGGTTGAGACCCAGTACTTC
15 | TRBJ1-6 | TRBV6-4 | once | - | CASSEGPGYNSPLHF | TGTGCCAGCAGTGAAGGGCCAGGGTATAATTCACCCCTCCACTTT
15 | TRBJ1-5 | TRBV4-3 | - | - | CASSQEVRGNQPQHF | TGCGCCAGCAGCCAAGAAGTCCGGGGCAATCAGCCCCAGCATTTT
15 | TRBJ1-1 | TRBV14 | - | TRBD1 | CASSRDNRGTTEAFF | TGTGCCAGCAGCCGAGACAACAGGGGGACGACTGAAGCTTTCTTT
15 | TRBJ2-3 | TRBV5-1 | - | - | CASSSSLANTDTQYF | TGCGCCAGCAGTTCTAGTTTGGCTAACACAGATACGCAGTATTTT
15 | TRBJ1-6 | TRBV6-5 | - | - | CASAPRWHYNSPLHF | TGTGCCAGCGCCCCGAGGTGGCACTATAATTCGCCCCTCCACTTT
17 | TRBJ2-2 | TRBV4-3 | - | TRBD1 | CASSQGSGQADTGELFF | TGCGCCAGCAGCCAAGGTTCAGGACAGGCCGACACCGGGGAGCTGTTTTTT
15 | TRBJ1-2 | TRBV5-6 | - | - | CASSGAGPSYYGYTF | TGTGCCAGCAGCGGGGCCGGGCCCTCCTACTATGGCTACACCTTC
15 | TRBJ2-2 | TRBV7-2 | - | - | CASRTDASNTGELFF | TGTGCCAGCCGTACAGACGCGTCGAACACCGGGGAGCTGTTTTTT
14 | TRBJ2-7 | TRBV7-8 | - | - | CASSPGAGAYEQYF | TGTGCCAGCAGCCCCGGAGCAGGGGCCTACGAGCAGTACTTC
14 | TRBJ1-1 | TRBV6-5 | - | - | CASIPWGGGTEAFF | TGTGCCAGCATACCCTGGGGTGGGGGGACTGAAGCTTTCTTT
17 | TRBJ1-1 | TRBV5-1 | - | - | CASSLYERGQWNTEAFF | TGCGCCAGCAGCTTGTATGAGAGAGGGCAGTGGAACACTGAAGCTTTCTTT
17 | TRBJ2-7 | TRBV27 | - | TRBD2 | CASSQLAGGRKRYEQYF | TGTGCCAGCAGCCAACTAGCGGGGGGCCGGAAACGCTACGAGCAGTACTTC
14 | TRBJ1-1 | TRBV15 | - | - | CATAPGPKNTEAFF | TGTGCCACCGCCCCTGGGCCGAAGAACACTGAAGCTTTCTTT
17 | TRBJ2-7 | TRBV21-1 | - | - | CASSKTSGGSANYEQYF | TGTGCCAGCAGCAAAACGAGCGGGGGCTCAGCTAACTACGAGCAGTACTTC
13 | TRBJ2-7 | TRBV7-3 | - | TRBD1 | CASSSGTDYEQYF | TGTGCCAGCAGCTCCGGGACAGACTACGAGCAGTACTTC
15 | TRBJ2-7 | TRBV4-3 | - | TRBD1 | CASSARTGNSYEQYF | TGCGCCAGCAGCGCCCGGACAGGGAACTCCTACGAGCAGTACTTC